This T cell receptor (beta chain) came from a study of OX40 agonist ivuxolimab in advanced cancers. Turning to the overall study: Ivuxolimab was a fully human IgG2 agonistic monoclonal antibody targeting the costimulatory receptor OX40 (CD134). Intravenous ivuxolimab was administered to patients every 2 weeks at six dose levels: 0.01, 0.1, 0.3, 1.5, 3 and 10 mg/kg. Among the 50 to 55 dose-escalation patients, around 19 had hepatocellular carcinoma, about 15 melanoma, 9 renal cell carcinoma and 9 head and neck cancer. In the dose-escalation cohort, more than 75% of patients were male, and the mean age was about 55 years, with a range of about 23 to 85. Patients were allowed to have had prior anti-PD-1, anti-PD-L1 or anti-CTLA-4 therapy, and around 40% of the dose-escalation patients had previously received checkpoint inhibitors. Partial responses occurred in three dose-escalation patients, of whom one had hepatocellular carcinoma and two had cutaneous melanoma. Peripheral TCRbeta sequencing was intended to test whether TCR sequence diversity was altered and clonal T-cell expansion was caused by ivuxolimab. The paper covers the monotherapy dose-escalation part of the phase I ivuxolimab trial, which included N of about 56 patients. Study-level results and caveats: After ivuxolimab, CD8+ T cells had more expanded clones than CD4+ T cells on average. At doses from 0.1 to 3.0 mg/kg, clonal expansion was seen in both CD4+ and CD8+ blood T cells between baseline and week 6. Which antigens the clonally expanded peripheral T cells were specific for was not determined. Low levels of normalized T-cell clonal expansion were also shown by some nonresponding patients. In the 0.1-3.0 mg/kg groups, partial responders had among the lowest normalized peripheral clonal expansion, particularly in CD8+ T cells.

Reading from cysteine to phenylalanine, the CDR3 counts 15 amino acids. The entry retains the CDR3 DNA only, 45 bases that are in frame from base 1. V loses 2 bases of germline sequence and J loses 4 bases, and the interval between the two ends is 13 bases. The germline V gene encodes CDR1 SGHNT and CDR2 YYREEE (reference sequence). Patients with a history of autoimmune disease or receiving systemic immunosuppression were excluded from the trial. Peripheral blood for TCR sequencing was collected from all dose cohorts at baseline, on cycle 4 day 1, and on cycle 7 day 1. The samples were drawn from a first-in-human, open-label, multicenter phase I dose-escalation trial of ivuxolimab. The trial enrolled adults with locally advanced or metastatic head and neck squamous cell, hepatocellular, melanoma or renal cell carcinoma. Before TCR sequencing, CD4+ T cells and CD8+ T cells from peripheral blood were sorted into separate populations.

To sequence the TCRbeta CDR3 region, genomic DNA was isolated from the sorted cells. TCRbeta CDR3 regions were sequenced using the immunoSEQ Assay. Held by TCRdb, this immuneACCESS table contains in-frame sequences only and omits some clones. Under half of the omission traces to an unresolved V gene where checked; the cause of the rest is unknown. The sample includes around 83,000 clones, with over 75% observed a single time. The ten largest account for 2.3% of the sample. This clone was seen once. No cognate antigen has been identified for it. Per-base quality was not reported, and no clone a single base away is much larger than it.

The source of this sequence is an adult with an advanced solid tumor such as melanoma, head and neck, liver or kidney cancer. The rearrangement joined TRBV5-4 to TRBJ2-1; the D gene is not confidently resolved. Sample: CD4+ or CD8+ T cells sorted from blood, taken in a trial of the OX40 agonist ivuxolimab. The encoded CDR3 is CASSFSITTYNEQFF. The sequenced DNA is TGTGCCAGCAGCTTCAGTATTACTACTTACAATGAGCAGTTCTTC.